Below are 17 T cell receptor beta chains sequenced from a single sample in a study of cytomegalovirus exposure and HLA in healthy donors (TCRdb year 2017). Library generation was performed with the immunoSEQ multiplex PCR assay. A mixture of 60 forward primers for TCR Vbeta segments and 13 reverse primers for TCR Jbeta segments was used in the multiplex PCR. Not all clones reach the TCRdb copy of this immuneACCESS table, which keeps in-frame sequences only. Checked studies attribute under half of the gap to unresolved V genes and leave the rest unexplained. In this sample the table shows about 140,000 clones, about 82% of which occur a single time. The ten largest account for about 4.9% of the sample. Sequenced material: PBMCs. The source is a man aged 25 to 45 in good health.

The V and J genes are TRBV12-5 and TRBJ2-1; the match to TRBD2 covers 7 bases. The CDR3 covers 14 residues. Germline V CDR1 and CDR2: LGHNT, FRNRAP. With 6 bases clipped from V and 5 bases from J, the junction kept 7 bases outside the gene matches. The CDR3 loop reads CASGLLGGDNEQFF. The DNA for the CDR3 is TGTGCTAGTGGCCTTCTGGGGGGGGACAATGAGCAGTTCTTC.

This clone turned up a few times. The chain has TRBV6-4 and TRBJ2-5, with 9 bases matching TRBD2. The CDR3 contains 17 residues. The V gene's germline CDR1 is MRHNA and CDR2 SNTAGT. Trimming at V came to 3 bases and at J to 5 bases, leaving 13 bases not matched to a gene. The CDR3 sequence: CASSETAGGSGDETQYF. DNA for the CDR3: TGTGCCAGCAGTGAGACGGCGGGAGGGTCCGGCGATGAGACCCAGTACTTC.

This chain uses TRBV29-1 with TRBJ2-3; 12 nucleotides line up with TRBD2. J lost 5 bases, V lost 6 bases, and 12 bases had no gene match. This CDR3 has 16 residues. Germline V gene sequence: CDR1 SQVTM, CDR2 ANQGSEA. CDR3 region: CSVAGGTSGFVDTQYF. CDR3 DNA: TGCAGCGTCGCGGGGGGGACTAGCGGGTTCGTAGATACGCAGTATTTT.

CDR3: CASSLVPPSSYNEQFF. In DNA form, the CDR3 reads TGCGCCAGCAGCTTGGTTCCCCCGAGCTCCTACAATGAGCAGTTCTTC. The chain has TRBV5-1 and TRBJ2-1; D not resolved. The CDR3 sequence is 16 residues long. Germline V gene data show CDR1 as SGHRS and CDR2 as YFSETQ. V lost 0 bases and J 0 bases, leaving 10 bases between the germline ends.

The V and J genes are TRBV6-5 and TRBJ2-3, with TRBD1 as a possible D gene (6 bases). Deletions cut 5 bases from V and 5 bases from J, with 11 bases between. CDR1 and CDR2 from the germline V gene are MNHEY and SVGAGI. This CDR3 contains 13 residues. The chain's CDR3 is CASSNRAVDTQYF. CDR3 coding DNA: TGTGCCAGCAGTAACAGGGCAGTAGATACGCAGTATTTT.

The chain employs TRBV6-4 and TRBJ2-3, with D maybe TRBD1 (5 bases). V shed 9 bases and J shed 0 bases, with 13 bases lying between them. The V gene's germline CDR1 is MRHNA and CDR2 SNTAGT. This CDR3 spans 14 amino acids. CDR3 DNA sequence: TGTGCCAGTAAAAGGGGAACTAGCACAGATACGCAGTATTTT. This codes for CASKRGTSTDTQYF.

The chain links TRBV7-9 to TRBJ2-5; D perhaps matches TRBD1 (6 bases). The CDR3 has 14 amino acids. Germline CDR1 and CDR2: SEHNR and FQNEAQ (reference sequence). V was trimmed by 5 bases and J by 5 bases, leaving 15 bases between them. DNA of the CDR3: TGTGCCAGCAGCCCTAGACAGGACAGTGAGACCCAGTACTTC. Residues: CASSPRQDSETQYF.

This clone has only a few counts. CDR3 bases: TGCGCCAGCAGCTTGGGAAGGACAGGGGGCTACGAGCAGTACTTC. As protein: CASSLGRTGGYEQYF. The chain combines TRBV5-1 with TRBJ2-7, with 10 bases that match TRBD1. Trimming cost V 0 bases and J 3 bases; bases outside gene matches: 3. The CDR3 consists of 15 residues. Germline lookup yields CDR1 SGHRS and CDR2 YFSETQ.

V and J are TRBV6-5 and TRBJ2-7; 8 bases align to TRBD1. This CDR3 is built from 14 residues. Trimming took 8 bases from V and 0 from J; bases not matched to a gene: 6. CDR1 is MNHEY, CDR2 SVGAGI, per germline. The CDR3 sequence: CASGTQGDSYEQYF. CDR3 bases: TGTGCCAGCGGTACACAGGGGGACTCCTACGAGCAGTACTTC.

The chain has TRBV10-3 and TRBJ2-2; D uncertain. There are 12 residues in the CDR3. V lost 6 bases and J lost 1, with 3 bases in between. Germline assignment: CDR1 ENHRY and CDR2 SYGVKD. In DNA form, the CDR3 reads TGTGCCATCAGCTTGAACACCGGGGAGCTGTTTTTT. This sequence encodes CAISLNTGELFF.

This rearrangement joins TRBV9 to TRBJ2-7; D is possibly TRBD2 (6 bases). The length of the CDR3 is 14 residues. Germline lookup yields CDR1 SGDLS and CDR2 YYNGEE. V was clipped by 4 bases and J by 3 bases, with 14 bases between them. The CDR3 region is CASSLLGGGYEQYF. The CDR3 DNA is TGTGCCAGCAGCCTGCTCGGGGGAGGCTACGAGCAGTACTTC.

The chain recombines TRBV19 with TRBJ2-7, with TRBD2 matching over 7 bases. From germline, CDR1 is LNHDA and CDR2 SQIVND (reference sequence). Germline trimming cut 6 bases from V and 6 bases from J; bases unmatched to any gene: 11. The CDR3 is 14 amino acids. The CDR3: CASRGGDSAREQYF. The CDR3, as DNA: TGTGCCAGTAGGGGGGGGGACTCCGCACGCGAGCAGTACTTC. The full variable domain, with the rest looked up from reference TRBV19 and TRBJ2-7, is DGGITQSPKYLFRKEGQNVTLSCEQNLNHDAMYWYRQDPGQGLRLIYYSQIVNDFQKGDIAEGYSVSREKKESFPLTVTSAQKNPTAFYLCASRGGDSAREQYFGPGTRLTVT.

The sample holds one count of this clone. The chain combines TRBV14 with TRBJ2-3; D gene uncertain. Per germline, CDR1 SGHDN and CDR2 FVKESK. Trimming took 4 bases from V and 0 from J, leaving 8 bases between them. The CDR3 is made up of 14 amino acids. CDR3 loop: CASSRPRSTDTQYF. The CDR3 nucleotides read TGTGCCAGCAGCCGTCCGCGGAGCACAGATACGCAGTATTTT. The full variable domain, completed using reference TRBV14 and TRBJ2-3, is EAGVTQFPSHSVIEKGQTVTLRCDPISGHDNLYWYRRVMGKEIKFLLHFVKESKQDESGMPNNRFLAERTGGTYSTLKVQPAELEDSGVYFCASSRPRSTDTQYFGPGTRLTVL.

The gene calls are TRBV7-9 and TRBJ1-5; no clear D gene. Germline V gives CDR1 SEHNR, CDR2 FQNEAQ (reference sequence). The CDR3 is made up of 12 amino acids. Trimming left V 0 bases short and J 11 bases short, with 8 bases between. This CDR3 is CASSLARSSQHF. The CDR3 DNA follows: TGTGCCAGCAGCTTAGCTCGTTCGTCCCAGCATTTT.

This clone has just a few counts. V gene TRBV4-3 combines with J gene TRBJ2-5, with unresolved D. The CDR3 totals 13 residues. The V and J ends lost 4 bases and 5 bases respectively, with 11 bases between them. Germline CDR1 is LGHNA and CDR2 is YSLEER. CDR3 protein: CASSRRQSETQYF. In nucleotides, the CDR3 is TGCGCCAGCAGCCGGCGGCAGTCGGAGACCCAGTACTTC.

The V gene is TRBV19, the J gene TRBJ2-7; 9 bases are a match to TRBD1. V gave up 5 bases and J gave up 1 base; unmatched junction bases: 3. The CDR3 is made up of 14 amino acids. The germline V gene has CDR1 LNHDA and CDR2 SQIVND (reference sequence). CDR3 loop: CASSPGTGSYEQYF. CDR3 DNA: TGTGCCAGTAGTCCCGGGACAGGGTCCTACGAGCAGTACTTC.

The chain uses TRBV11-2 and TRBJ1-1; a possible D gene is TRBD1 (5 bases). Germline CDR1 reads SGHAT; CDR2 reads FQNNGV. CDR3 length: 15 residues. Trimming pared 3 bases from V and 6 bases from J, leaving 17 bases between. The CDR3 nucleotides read TGTGCCAGCAGCTTCATTCGTCAGGGAGGCCCTGAAGCTTTCTTT. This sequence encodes CASSFIRQGGPEAFF.